This T cell receptor (beta chain) is drawn from a study of T cells expressing NK-cell markers. The wider study: It was sorted CD3+CD56+NKG2C+, CD3+CD56+NKG2C- and CD3+CD56-NKG2C+ T cells that supplied the TCR beta repertoires. Out of eight donors sequenced, seven tested HCMV-seropositive and the remaining one seronegative. Findings and limits, study-wide: Expanded NKG2C+ T cell clones had unclear HCMV specificity. Similarly, these clonotypes led the CD3+CD56-NKG2C+ fraction as well in a few donors.

TCRdb re-called the 5' RACE reads, yielding one record per CDR3 amino acid sequence without DNA. Its table records about 550,000 distinct CDR3 sequences. CDR3 length: 16 residues. The germline V gene has CDR1 MNHEY and CDR2 SVGEGT. Worth noting for this clonotype: Its antigen is still unknown.

The receptor comes from a man younger than 35 in good health. The sequenced material came from blood T cells: a sorted CD56 or NKG2C T cell subset, CD4+ or CD8+ T cells, or bulk PBMC T cells (not recorded which). This chain connects TRBV6-2 or TRBV6-3 to TRBJ1-1; absent DNA, TCRdb's TRBD1 call cannot be checked. The CDR3 loop is CASSYSVRDMNTEAFF.